This T cell receptor beta chain was retrieved from a study of cytomegalovirus exposure and HLA in healthy donors. Study observations and caveats: Rare TCR sequences dominated, though some public TCRs recurred in many donors. Researchers counted around 180 TCR beta chains as cytomegalovirus-associated.

Data came from immunoSEQ multiplex PCR; TCRdb stores just in-frame clones and leaves some out. This table has 60,000 to 65,000 clones, 85% to 95% appearing once. Turning to this clone: Its antigen remains unidentified.

CDR1 LNHDA and CDR2 SQIVND come from the germline V gene (reference sequence). The ends were cut back, 5 bases at V and 7 bases at J, with 14 bases in the middle. The CDR3 has 13 amino acids. The TCR sequence derives from a woman aged 18-29 years in good health and CMV-seropositive. Sequenced input: PBMCs. This chain joins TRBV19 and TRBJ1-2, with D tentatively TRBD1 (5 bases). The CDR3 DNA sequence: TGTGCCAGTAGTCAAGGGGCATTGGGTGGCTACACCTTC. Amino acid sequence: CASSQGALGGYTF.